These T cell receptor beta chains were read from a single sample in a study of identical twins. TCRdb used MiXCR to reprocess the 5' RACE reads, holding one entry per CDR3 protein. The sample includes 350,000 or so distinct CDR3 sequences, about 12% of them seen just once. The same specimen was also included in a second study, on yellow fever vaccine responses in identical twins.

Sequencing was performed on CD8+ T cells sorted from blood. These receptors originate from a woman between 18 and 30 years old in good health. CDR3s include the opening cysteine and the closing phenylalanine or tryptophan. A clone size is listed for some rows: how often the clone was seen (once, few, many), or a class if it is expanded.

size,V,CDR3
many,TRBV5-1,CASGLQVSSTDTQYF
many,TRBV29-1,CSVEGLALSSYNEQFF
-,TRBV20-1,CSARDPTSYEQYF
-,TRBV6-5,CASSYPPGDLNEQFF
many,TRBV28,CASTPPDLGTGLFF
few,TRBV20-1,CSARDLMGVEEKLFF
-,TRBV28,CASSLSGASGSYEQYF
-,TRBV7-9,CASSSGFYNEQFF
many,TRBV27,CASSLGGYTDTQYF
few,TRBV5-1,CASSLGGHSYEQYF
few,TRBV20-1,CSASPTGTYEQYF
few,TRBV28,CASSFLAGGPVINNEQFF
-,TRBV6-1,CASSEEVRRLSSTDTQYF
-,TRBV12-3/TRBV12-4,CASSPLAGGQETQYF
few,TRBV20-1,CSASTWDTNEQFF
few,TRBV6-5,CASSYSGGLELFF
once,TRBV2,CATLGGTLSSYEQYF
many,TRBV12-3/TRBV12-4,CASSSTDIQYF
-,TRBV7-9,CASRDAGKSGNTIYF
-,TRBV27,CASSFKRESGELFF
-,TRBV7-9,CASSLKGGEETQYF
few,TRBV11-2,CASSSTQGSGNTIYF
-,TRBV11-1,CASSGTVTQGLSTDTQYF
few,TRBV4-2,CASSQTGLAGYTDTQYF
few,TRBV20-1,CSARTVSSYEQYF
many,TRBV4-1,CASSQAHRETYEQYF
-,TRBV3-1,CASSPGTGKNEQFF
-,TRBV2,CASSEIGTGGHTEAFF
-,TRBV6-5,CASSYIGREGRYEQYF
-,TRBV11-2,CASSPGQGEGTEAFF
-,TRBV20-1,CSAGGAGGRWETQYF
-,TRBV4-1,CASSQDVQARRNTEAFF
-,TRBV13,CASTQSPGLANTDTQYF
few,TRBV7-9,CASSSTGVAGELFF
many,TRBV2,CASSGTPGSSTEAFF
-,TRBV2,CASSEAGASGFTDTQYF
-,TRBV14,CASSQEAPGNTEAFF